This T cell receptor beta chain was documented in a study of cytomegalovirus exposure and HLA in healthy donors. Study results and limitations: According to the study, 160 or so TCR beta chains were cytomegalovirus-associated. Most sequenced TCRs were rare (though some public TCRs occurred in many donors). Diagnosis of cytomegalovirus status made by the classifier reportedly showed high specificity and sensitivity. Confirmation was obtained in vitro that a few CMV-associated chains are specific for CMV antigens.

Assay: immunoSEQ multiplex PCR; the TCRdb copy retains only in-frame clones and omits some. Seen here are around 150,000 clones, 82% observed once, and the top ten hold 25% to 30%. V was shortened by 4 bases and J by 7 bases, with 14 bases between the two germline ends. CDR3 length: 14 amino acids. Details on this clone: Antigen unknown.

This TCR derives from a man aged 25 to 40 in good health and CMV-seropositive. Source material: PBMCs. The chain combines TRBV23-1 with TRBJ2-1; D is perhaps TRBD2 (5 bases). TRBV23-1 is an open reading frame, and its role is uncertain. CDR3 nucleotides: TGCGCCAGCAGTCGCACTACTGGCGGGAATGAGCAGTTCTTC. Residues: CASSRTTGGNEQFF.